The entry below describes one TCR beta chain. The CDR3 extends over 15 amino acids. Losses at the gene ends were 2 bases for V and 4 bases for J; bases not matched to a gene: 5. Looked up from germline, CDR1 is SGHTA and CDR2 is FQGTGA. The source of the sample is a study of shared clonotypes between healthy human individuals. Repertoires were generated with immunoSEQ multiplex PCR, while TCRdb's copy carries only in-frame clones and drops some. The sample includes over 750,000 clones, around 96% of them seen just once. CD8 cells classed as naive were CD45RO-negative and positively selected for CCR7, excluding terminally differentiated effector memory CD45RA+ cells.

This clonotype was obtained from a man aged 30-40 years in good health. This rearrangement joins TRBV7-3 to TRBJ2-1; TRBD2 matches 7 bases. Sequencing input: naive CD8+ T cells sorted from blood. CDR3 DNA: TGTGCCAGCAGCTTATTAAGCGGGGCATACAATGAGCAGTTCTTC. As protein: CASSLLSGAYNEQFF.